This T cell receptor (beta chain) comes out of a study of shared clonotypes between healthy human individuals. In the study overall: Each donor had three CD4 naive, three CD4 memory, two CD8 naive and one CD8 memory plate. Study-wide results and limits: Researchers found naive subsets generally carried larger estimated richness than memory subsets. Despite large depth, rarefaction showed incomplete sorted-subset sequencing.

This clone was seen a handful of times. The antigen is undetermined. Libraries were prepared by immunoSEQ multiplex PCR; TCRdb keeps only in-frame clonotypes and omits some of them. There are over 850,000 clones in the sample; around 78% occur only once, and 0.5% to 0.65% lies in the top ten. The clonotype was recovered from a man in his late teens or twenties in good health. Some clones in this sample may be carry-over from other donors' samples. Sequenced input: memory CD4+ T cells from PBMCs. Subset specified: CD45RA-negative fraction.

CDR3 sequence: CASTRYNEQFF. The CDR3 DNA is TGTGCCAGCACCCGTTACAATGAGCAGTTCTTC. This chain uses TRBV25-1 with TRBJ2-1, with D uncertain. In germline, CDR1 is MGHDK, CDR2 SYGVNS. V lost 7 bases and J 4 bases, leaving 5 bases between the germline ends. This CDR3 contains 11 residues.